The entry below describes one T cell receptor (beta chain). What it binds is not known. The CDR3 has 14 amino acids. Germline CDR1 reads MNHEY; CDR2 reads SVGAGI. V lost 2 bases and J lost 4, with 11 bases in between. TCRdb called the RACE reads again in MiXCR, with one record for every CDR3 protein. The data contain 100,000 to 150,000 distinct CDR3 sequences, 11% of them singletons. Time point reported: patch test 3, about 24 weeks after DPC sensitization. The treatment is: therapeutic diphenylcyclopropenone sensitization with weekly scalp DPC. Whole blood, unfractionated, served as the material for total RNA extraction. The data derive from a study of human T cells and chemical hapten exposure. Across the whole study: Donors were sensitized with 2% DPC on the upper inner arm.

Study-wide findings and caveats: There were significantly more large CDR3 similarity clusters among expanded TCRs than among controls. Counts of expanded TCRs at PT1 were positively correlated with patch test score.

The source is a woman aged 50 to 60 with alopecia areata. Some clones in this sample may be carry-over from other donors' samples. The sample was whole blood, taken in connection with sensitization to the hapten diphenylcyclopropenone (DPC). The rearrangement uses TRBV6-5 and TRBJ1-1, with D perhaps matching TRBD1 (5 bases). In DNA, the CDR3 is TGTGCCAGCAGTTACGGGGGTATAGGCACTGAAGCTTTCTTT. This sequence encodes CASSYGGIGTEAFF.